This is a list of T cell receptor beta chains from one sample in a study of T cell repertoires in cytomegalovirus infection. One entry per CDR3 protein results from TCRdb running MiXCR on the reads. The sample holds around 180,000 distinct CDR3 sequences, approximately 19% seen once. The sample comprised PBMCs. The receptors derive from a human donor in good health (CMV status not recorded). Some clones in this sample may be carry-over from other donors' samples. CDR3s include the opening cysteine and the closing phenylalanine or tryptophan. The D gene is left open where the match is weak. A row's size may be missing; if present it is once, few, many or a size class.

d_call: TRBD2
clone_size: many
j_call: TRBJ2-1
v_call: TRBV7-2
cdr3_nt: TGTGCCAGCATGCTAGCGGGAGTAGGGGGTGAGCAGTTCTTC
cdr3_aa: CASMLAGVGGEQFF

d_call: .
clone_size: few
j_call: TRBJ1-1
v_call: TRBV10-3
cdr3_nt: TGTGCCATGGGCACCACGAACACTGAAGCTTTCTTT
cdr3_aa: CAMGTTNTEAFF

d_call: .
clone_size: few
j_call: TRBJ2-1
v_call: TRBV20-1
cdr3_nt: TGCAGTGCTAGAGAGGACTTTTACCAGTTCTTC
cdr3_aa: CSAREDFYQFF

d_call: .
clone_size: .
j_call: TRBJ1-6
v_call: TRBV27
cdr3_nt: TGTGCCAGCAGTTTAACAAGCGATAATTCACCCCTCCACTTT
cdr3_aa: CASSLTSDNSPLHF

d_call: .
clone_size: few
j_call: TRBJ2-6
v_call: TRBV6-5
cdr3_nt: TGTGCCAGCAGTTACTTCCAGGGCGCTGGGGCCAACGTCCTGACTTTC
cdr3_aa: CASSYFQGAGANVLTF

d_call: .
clone_size: .
j_call: TRBJ2-3
v_call: TRBV7-9
cdr3_nt: TGTGCCAGCAGCTTATCGGGTAATACGCAGTATTTT
cdr3_aa: CASSLSGNTQYF

d_call: .
clone_size: .
j_call: TRBJ2-7
v_call: TRBV12-3/TRBV12-4
cdr3_nt: TGTGCCAGCAGAGATGCAGGGAACTACGAGCAGTACTTC
cdr3_aa: CASRDAGNYEQYF

d_call: TRBD2
clone_size: many
j_call: TRBJ2-1
v_call: TRBV11-2
cdr3_nt: TGTGCCAGCAGCTTCGGCGGGACTAGCGGGAGGGTGAGGGATGAGCAGTTCTTC
cdr3_aa: CASSFGGTSGRVRDEQFF

d_call: .
clone_size: few
j_call: TRBJ1-6
v_call: TRBV5-6
cdr3_nt: TGTGCCAGCAGTCTTCGAGGGCGTAATTCACCCCTCCACTTT
cdr3_aa: CASSLRGRNSPLHF

d_call: .
clone_size: few
j_call: TRBJ2-7
v_call: TRBV12-3/TRBV12-4
cdr3_nt: TGTGCCAGCAGGGCCCACGGAGGCTTTAGCGAGCAGTACTTC
cdr3_aa: CASRAHGGFSEQYF

d_call: .
clone_size: few
j_call: TRBJ2-7
v_call: TRBV12-3/TRBV12-4
cdr3_nt: TGTGCCAGCGGCCGGGACAACCACCGTTACGAGCAGTACTTC
cdr3_aa: CASGRDNHRYEQYF

d_call: .
clone_size: once
j_call: TRBJ1-1
v_call: TRBV7-8
cdr3_nt: TGTACCAGCAGCTTAGTGTTCAGTAGGGACATGAACACTGAAGCTTTCTTT
cdr3_aa: CTSSLVFSRDMNTEAFF

d_call: .
clone_size: .
j_call: TRBJ1-5
v_call: TRBV6-1
cdr3_nt: TGTGCCAGCAGTTCTGGACAGTTCAATCAGCCCCAGCATTTT
cdr3_aa: CASSSGQFNQPQHF

d_call: TRBD2
clone_size: many
j_call: TRBJ2-5
v_call: TRBV7-2
cdr3_nt: TGTGCCAGCAGCTTAGGACTAGCGGGGTCACAAGAGACCCAGTACTTC
cdr3_aa: CASSLGLAGSQETQYF

d_call: .
clone_size: .
j_call: TRBJ1-3
v_call: TRBV14
cdr3_nt: TGTGCCAGCAGCCAAGACAGGGGAAACACCATATATTTT
cdr3_aa: CASSQDRGNTIYF

d_call: .
clone_size: .
j_call: TRBJ2-1
v_call: TRBV4-1
cdr3_nt: TGCGCCAGCAGCCAAGAGGAGGGACTCAATGAGCAGTTCTTC
cdr3_aa: CASSQEEGLNEQFF